A selection of T cell receptor beta chains follows, all from one sample in a study of blood T cell repertoires in COVID-19. Here immunoSEQ multiplex PCR was the method, and the copy in TCRdb shows in-frame clones only, minus some. The sample shows approximately 350,000 clones, approximately 87% of them seen only once. The sample taken for sequencing was peripheral blood. The receptors come from a woman aged 45-65 years with COVID-19, enrolled during active disease. Both conserved end residues are part of each CDR3. Fields, in order: clone size, D gene, V gene, J gene, CDR3 protein, CDR3 DNA. D genes are given only for firm matches. Size values are once, few and many counts, or a class for expanded clones, and some rows have none.

>.|TRBD2|TRBV12-5|TRBJ2-7
CASGQLLGTSGTYEQYF
TGTGCTAGTGGTCAACTACTAGGAACTAGCGGGACTTACGAGCAGTACTTC
>.|.|TRBV27|TRBJ2-1
CASSLSGHEQFF
TGTGCCAGCAGTTTATCGGGCCATGAGCAGTTCTTC
>.|.|TRBV9|TRBJ1-1
CASSLPGGATEAFF
TGTGCCAGCAGCTTGCCCGGGGGGGCAACTGAAGCTTTCTTT
>.|.|TRBV5-4|TRBJ2-1
CASSWDFGEQFF
TGTGCCAGCAGCTGGGACTTTGGTGAGCAGTTCTTC
>.|TRBD2|TRBV7-8|TRBJ2-1
CASSVAGGGLLGDNEQFF
TGTGCCAGCAGCGTGGCGGGGGGAGGCCTCTTGGGGGACAATGAGCAGTTCTTC
>.|TRBD1|TRBV5-1|TRBJ2-5
CASSYGTGKETQYF
TGCGCCAGCAGCTACGGGACAGGAAAAGAGACCCAGTACTTC
>.|.|TRBV6-6|TRBJ1-5
CASSYINSNQPQHF
TGTGCCAGCAGTTACATCAATAGCAATCAGCCCCAGCATTTT
>.|.|TRBV6-5|TRBJ1-1
CASHPPLAGRTEAFF
TGTGCCAGCCATCCGCCTCTGGCAGGGCGCACTGAAGCTTTCTTT
>.|.|TRBV5-8|TRBJ1-2
CASRVTRQYGYTF
TGTGCCAGTAGAGTTACCCGACAGTATGGCTACACCTTC
>many|TRBD2|TRBV30|TRBJ2-7
CAGKTSGRSSMYEQYF
TGTGCCGGAAAAACTAGCGGGAGGTCCTCTATGTACGAGCAGTACTTC
>.|.|TRBV7-9|TRBJ2-2
CASSLRGITGELFF
TGTGCCAGCAGCTTACGGGGGATCACCGGGGAGCTGTTTTTT
>.|TRBD2|TRBV5-1|TRBJ2-7
CASSWTSEYYEQYF
TGCGCCAGCAGCTGGACTAGCGAGTATTACGAGCAGTACTTC
>.|TRBD1|TRBV19|TRBJ1-2
CASHIRLQGNGYTF
TGTGCCAGTCATATACGTTTACAGGGGAATGGCTACACCTTC
>few|.|TRBV5-4|TRBJ1-2
CASSLSAGPVYGYTF
TGTGCCAGCAGCTTGTCGGCAGGTCCCGTCTATGGCTACACCTTC
>once|TRBD1|TRBV7-3|TRBJ1-2
CASSPLGPDRDGYTF
TGTGCCAGCAGCCCCTTGGGGCCAGACAGGGATGGCTACACCTTC
>.|.|TRBV7-9|TRBJ2-2
CASSGGTARYMELFF
TGTGCCAGCAGCGGCGGGACAGCACGTTATATGGAGCTGTTTTTT
>.|TRBD1|TRBV5-1|TRBJ2-3
CASSSEGGRTDTQYF
TGCGCCAGCAGCAGTGAAGGGGGCAGGACAGATACGCAGTATTTT
>.|.|TRBV11-2|TRBJ2-6
CASSLIPLFSGANVLTF
TGTGCCAGCAGCTTAATCCCCCTTTTCTCTGGGGCCAACGTCCTGACTTTC
>.|TRBD1|TRBV19|TRBJ1-2
CATSNRDRNYGYTF
TGTGCCACCTCCAACCGGGACAGAAACTATGGCTACACCTTC
>.|TRBD2|TRBV7-3|TRBJ2-1
CASSSVAGVLNEQFF
TGTGCCAGCAGCTCTGTAGCGGGAGTGCTCAATGAGCAGTTCTTC
>.|.|TRBV7-3|TRBJ2-1
CASSLNLGGYEQFF
TGTGCCAGCAGCTTAAATCTCGGGGGTTATGAGCAGTTCTTC
>.|.|TRBV29-1|TRBJ2-5
CSGARGGEETQYF
TGCAGCGGGGCTAGAGGGGGGGAAGAGACCCAGTACTTC
>.|TRBD1|TRBV5-1|TRBJ1-1
CASSLVQGGKAFF
TGCGCCAGCAGCTTGGTGCAGGGGGGTAAAGCTTTCTTT